This T cell receptor beta chain was obtained from a study of T cell repertoires in cytomegalovirus infection. Study-wide context: Indicated by public TCR beta signatures were CMV infection and matching HLA type. Notes on the study in general: Adding up the frequency of public TCR beta families identified people who carried CMV plus the relevant HLA.

This clonotype was found a few times. Its cognate antigen is unknown. Germline V gene lookup returns CDR1 SGHTA and CDR2 FQGNSA. The length of the CDR3 is 13 residues. The ends were cut back, 3 bases at V and 1 base at J, with 6 bases in the middle. Via MiXCR, TCRdb re-called the reads, giving one row per CDR3 protein. The sample comprises some 320,000 distinct CDR3 sequences, more than 9% of which are singletons, and over 3.5% rests with the top ten. The chain has TRBV7-2 and TRBJ1-2; D gene uncertain. This TCR derives from a human donor in good health (CMV status not recorded). Some clones in this sample may be carry-over from other donors' samples. The sequenced sample consisted of PBMCs. The CDR3 is CASSFVDNYGYTF. In DNA form, the CDR3 reads TGTGCCAGCAGCTTTGTGGATAACTATGGCTACACCTTC.